One and the same sample provided the 32 T cell receptor beta chains below, sequenced in a study of CD8 T cells in ankylosing spondylitis. TCRdb reprocessed the 5' RACE reads via MiXCR and lists one record per CDR3 protein. The sample has 250,000 to 350,000 distinct CDR3 sequences, around 20% seen once. Material for sequencing was blood, either unsorted or a sorted T cell fraction (not recorded which). These receptors all come from a female donor with ankylosing spondylitis or in good health (not recorded which).

In its sample, this clonotype was seen a few times. The chain joins TRBV20-1 to TRBJ2-1, with 7 positions matching TRBD2. CDR3 size: 15 residues. Per the germline V gene, CDR1 is DFQATT and CDR2 is SNEGSKA (reference sequence). J was trimmed by 4 bases and V by 0 bases; bases with no gene match: 6. This CDR3 reads CSAREERGRYNEQFF. CDR3 coding DNA: TGCAGTGCTAGAGAGGAGCGGGGAAGGTACAATGAGCAGTTCTTC.

This chain connects TRBV12-3 or TRBV12-4 to TRBJ2-5; D gene ambiguous. V lost 3 bases to trimming and J lost 1 base, with 6 bases between them. This CDR3 comprises 13 residues. CDR3 bases: TGTGCCAGCAGTTTTATTTCCCAAGAGACCCAGTACTTC. Its translation is CASSFISQETQYF.

This clonotype was seen more than once but under ten times. The chain links TRBV11-2 to TRBJ2-3; tentative D call: TRBD2 (6 bases). The CDR3 length is 18 residues. V lost 2 bases to trimming and J lost 9 bases, with 27 bases between them. Germline V gene data show CDR1 as SGHAT and CDR2 as FQNNGV. CDR3 DNA: TGTGCCAGCAGCTTAAGGGCAGACCAGGGCCTAGCGATCGACACGCAGTATTTT. Its translation is CASSLRADQGLAIDTQYF. Full variable domain (missing parts from reference TRBV11-2 and TRBJ2-3): EAGVAQSPRYKIIEKRQSVAFWCNPISGHATLYWYQQILGQGPKLLIQFQNNGVVDDSQLPKDRFSAERLKGVDSTLKIQPAKLEDSAVYLCASSLRADQGLAIDTQYFGPGTRLTVL.

The CDR3 protein is CASSQRTGVTTGELFF. The CDR3 DNA reads TGTGCCAGCAGCCAGAGGACAGGGGTAACCACCGGGGAGCTGTTTTTT. The V call is TRBV3-1, the J call TRBJ2-2, with 9 bases that match TRBD1. Per the germline V gene, CDR1 is LGHDT and CDR2 is YNNKEL (reference sequence). V shed 3 bases and J 4 bases; nucleotides not matched to a gene: 6. CDR3 length: 16 residues.

The gene calls are TRBV2 and TRBJ2-5; no clear D. Germline assignment: CDR1 SNHLY and CDR2 FYNNEI. Trimming removed 6 bases at V and 4 bases at J, with 15 bases between. This CDR3 is 14 amino acids long. CDR3: CASRTSPARETQYF. The CDR3 DNA reads TGTGCCAGCAGAACCAGTCCAGCCCGAGAGACCCAGTACTTC.

The V call is TRBV9, the J call TRBJ2-2; D is uncertain. The V and J ends lost 4 bases and 1 base respectively, with 17 bases between them. The CDR3 loop spans 17 amino acids. Germline V CDR1 and CDR2: SGDLS, YYNGEE. The CDR3 here is CASSPRTGGRNTGELFF. The CDR3 region has the DNA TGTGCCAGCAGCCCACGTACTGGCGGAAGGAACACCGGGGAGCTGTTTTTT.

Only a few counts were recorded for this clonotype. CDR3 in DNA: TGCGCCAGCAGCCAGAGGCGGCAGCTCTCTGGAAACACCATATATTTT. Its translation: CASSQRRQLSGNTIYF. The chain carries TRBV4-3 and TRBJ1-3; D not resolved. V gave up 3 bases and J gave up 0 bases, with 12 bases separating them. There are 16 residues in the CDR3. Germline loops: CDR1 LGHNA, CDR2 YSLEER.

This clonotype has at least ten counts. J is TRBJ2-3 and V is TRBV6-6; maybe TRBD2 (5 bases). The CDR3 totals 13 residues. The germline CDR1 and CDR2 sequences are MNHNY and SVGAGI (reference sequence). Trimming removed 2 bases at V and 11 bases at J, with 14 bases between. The CDR3 is CASSYPDSAGQYF. Written as DNA, the CDR3 is TGTGCCAGCAGTTACCCGGACTCCGCGGGGCAGTATTTT.

The chain recombines TRBV7-2 with TRBJ2-7; D may match TRBD1 or TRBD2 (5 bases each). Germline CDR1 SGHTA, CDR2 FQGNSA. The CDR3 has 16 amino acids. With 5 bases removed from V and 4 bases from J, the gap between germline ends came to 21 bases. The CDR3 protein is CASSPSTMKGRYEQYF. The CDR3, as DNA: TGTGCCAGCAGCCCCTCCACTATGAAGGGGAGATACGAGCAGTACTTC.

This clonotype was counted at least ten times. J is TRBJ2-3 and V is TRBV10-3, with TRBD2 identical over 9 bases. After removal of 9 bases from V and 5 bases from J, the junction contained 6 bases not matched to a gene. CDR1 is ENHRY and CDR2 is SYGVKD in the germline V gene. The CDR3 consists of 13 residues. For the CDR3, the DNA is TGTGCCATGCTAAGAGCGGGAGGAGATACGCAGTATTTT. Its protein is CAMLRAGGDTQYF.

The gene calls are TRBV5-1 and TRBJ2-1; TRBD1 aligns across 9 bases. CDR1 is SGHRS and CDR2 is YFSETQ in the germline V gene. J was trimmed by 5 bases and V by 4 bases; bases with no gene match: 7. CDR3 length: 15 amino acids. CDR3 in amino acids: CASSAGQGPHNEQFF. The DNA for the CDR3 is TGCGCCAGCAGCGCGGGACAGGGTCCGCACAATGAGCAGTTCTTC.

The chain has TRBV7-9 and TRBJ1-6; D remains unclear. CDR3 length: 15 amino acids. Per the germline V gene, CDR1 is SEHNR and CDR2 is FQNEAQ (reference sequence). Trimming took off 5 bases at V and 7 bases at J, with 15 bases between the two ends. In DNA, the CDR3 is TGTGCCAGCAGCCCCGGGAGAGGGAGCAATTCACCCCTCCACTTT. Protein product: CASSPGRGSNSPLHF.

This clonotype was recorded a few times. V usage is TRBV10-3 and J usage is TRBJ2-5; 8 bases match TRBD2. Unmatched junction bases numbered 7, after V lost 6 bases and J lost 1 base. The CDR3 totals 15 residues. CDR1 is ENHRY and CDR2 is SYGVKD in the germline V gene. CDR3 coding DNA: TGTGCCATCAGCCAATCGAGCGGGAGCCAAGAGACCCAGTACTTC. Translation: CAISQSSGSQETQYF.

V is TRBV15 and J is TRBJ2-7, with D unresolved. The CDR3 spans 13 residues. Germline V lookup: CDR1 LNHNV, CDR2 YYDKDF (reference sequence). V lost 6 bases and J 3 bases, leaving 12 bases between the germline ends. The CDR3 region is CATSFGVDYEQYF. CDR3 DNA sequence: TGTGCCACCAGTTTTGGCGTCGACTACGAGCAGTACTTC.

This clonotype has more than one count but fewer than ten. This chain connects TRBV20-1 to TRBJ2-1; 12 bases fit TRBD2. V lost 6 bases, J lost 3 bases, and 6 bases stayed unmatched. Germline loops: CDR1 DFQATT, CDR2 SNEGSKA (reference sequence). The length of the CDR3 is 15 residues. The CDR3 is CSAPGLAGSYNEQFF. CDR3 nucleotide sequence: TGCAGTGCCCCCGGACTAGCGGGGAGCTACAATGAGCAGTTCTTC.

The CDR3 spells CASSLGGGGSYEQYF. Written as DNA, the CDR3 is TGTGCCAGCAGCTTAGGCGGCGGGGGCTCCTACGAGCAGTACTTC. The chain is built from TRBV7-2 and TRBJ2-7; 7 bases fit TRBD2. The CDR3 is made up of 15 amino acids. Germline V lookup: CDR1 SGHTA, CDR2 FQGNSA. With V trimmed by 1 base and J by 0 bases, 3 bases remained unmatched.

There are many counts of this clonotype. The chain combines TRBV7-6 with TRBJ1-1; 8 bases are shared with TRBD1. Trimming took 2 bases from V and 4 from J; bases not matched to a gene: 3. Germline values: CDR1 SGHVS, CDR2 FNYEAQ. The CDR3 length is 14 residues. In nucleotides, the CDR3 is TGTGCCAGCAGCTTAAAACAGGGGGGCACTGAAGCTTTCTTT. It codes for CASSLKQGGTEAFF.

This clonotype was picked up many times. This sequence joins TRBV6-5 and TRBJ2-7, with 8 bases aligning to TRBD2. The CDR3 extends over 11 amino acids. Per germline, CDR1 MNHEY and CDR2 SVGAGI. The V and J ends lost 8 bases and 5 bases, in that order; junction bases with no gene match: 2. Here the CDR3 DNA reads TGTGCCAGCGGGCGGGGGGACGAGCAGTACTTC. As protein: CASGRGDEQYF.

This clonotype showed up many times. The J gene is TRBJ2-5, the V gene TRBV20-1; D may be TRBD1 (6 bases). The CDR3 totals 14 residues. The V gene lost 3 bases and the J gene lost 4 bases, with 15 bases spanning the gap. Germline CDR1 reads DFQATT; CDR2 reads SNEGSKA (reference sequence). In nucleotides, the CDR3 is TGCAGTGCTAGGGCAGGGGATATGGGAGAGACCCAGTACTTC. Its translation: CSARAGDMGETQYF.

The rearrangement uses TRBV5-1 and TRBJ1-6; D remains ambiguous. This CDR3 spans 12 amino acids. Germline CDR1 reads SGHRS; CDR2 reads YFSETQ. Trimming cost V 0 bases and J 19 bases, with 14 bases left between them. The CDR3 DNA follows: TGCGCCAGCAGCTTGGAGGCGGGGAGCTTGCACTTT. Translation gives CASSLEAGSLHF.

This chain connects TRBV5-6 to TRBJ2-7; D is possibly TRBD1 (6 bases). Germline CDR1 SGHDT, CDR2 YYEEEE. The CDR3 runs to 14 residues. V was trimmed by 4 bases and J by 0 bases, leaving 11 bases between them. CDR3 sequence: CASSRQVLSYEQYF. Here the CDR3 DNA reads TGTGCCAGCAGCAGACAGGTTCTCTCCTACGAGCAGTACTTC. Looking up the rest from reference TRBV5-6 and TRBJ2-7 gives the full variable domain: DAGVTQSPTHLIKTRGQQVTLRCSPKSGHDTVSWYQQALGQGPQFIFQYYEEEERQRGNFPDRFSGHQFPNYSSELNVNALLLGDSALYLCASSRQVLSYEQYFGPGTRLTVT.

The sample holds many counts of this clonotype. The chain employs TRBV7-2 and TRBJ2-1; 11 bases fit TRBD2. CDR3 length equals 16 residues. V lost 5 bases to trimming and J lost 1 base; unmatched junction nucleotides: 4. Per germline, CDR1 SGHTA and CDR2 FQGNSA. The CDR3: CASSLIAGGSYNEQFF. The CDR3 DNA reads TGTGCCAGCAGCCTAATAGCGGGAGGGTCCTACAATGAGCAGTTCTTC.

J is TRBJ1-2 and V is TRBV10-2, with a possible D match to TRBD1 (6 bases). The ends were cut back, 0 bases at V and 5 bases at J, with 7 bases in the middle. The V gene's germline CDR1 is WSHSY and CDR2 SAAADI. This CDR3 contains 13 residues. CDR3: CASSESRGYGYTF. DNA of the CDR3: TGCGCCAGCAGTGAGTCCAGGGGTTATGGCTACACCTTC.

This clonotype showed up many times. V usage is TRBV5-1 and J usage is TRBJ2-1; no clear D. The germline V gene encodes CDR1 SGHRS and CDR2 YFSETQ. With 1 base removed from V and 7 bases from J, the gap between germline ends came to 6 bases. The CDR3 covers 12 residues. The CDR3 protein is CASSLPANEQFF. The DNA for the CDR3 is TGCGCCAGCAGCTTGCCCGCAAATGAGCAGTTCTTC. The variable domain in full, completed from reference TRBV5-1 and TRBJ2-1, reads KAGVTQTPRYLIKTRGQQVTLSCSPISGHRSVSWYQQTPGQGLQFLFEYFSETQRNKGNFPGRFSGRQFSNSRSEMNVSTLELGDSALYLCASSLPANEQFFGPGTRLTVL.

The gene calls are TRBV6-2 or TRBV6-3 and TRBJ1-2, with D possibly TRBD1 on 6 matching bases. The CDR3 contains 15 residues. With 8 bases removed from V and 0 bases from J, the gap between germline ends came to 16 bases. Germline assignment: CDR1 MNHEY and CDR2 SVGEGT. CDR3 loop: CASRDTGRANYGYTF. DNA for the CDR3: TGTGCCAGCCGGGACACGGGAAGAGCTAACTATGGCTACACCTTC.

This clonotype was observed a handful of times. This CDR3 is CASSLGTTSISYEQYF. The CDR3 coding sequence is TGTGCCAGCAGCTTGGGGACTACGAGTATCTCCTACGAGCAGTACTTC. The chain combines TRBV5-5 with TRBJ2-7; weak D call: TRBD2 (6 bases). The CDR3 is 16 amino acids. V gave up 0 bases and J gave up 0 bases, with 13 bases separating them. The germline CDR1 and CDR2 sequences are SGHKS and YYEKEE (reference sequence).

This sequence joins TRBV7-2 and TRBJ2-1, with 9 bases matching TRBD2. The CDR3 totals 15 residues. Trimming cost V 2 bases and J 8 bases; bases outside gene matches: 7. Germline values: CDR1 SGHTA, CDR2 FQGNSA. The CDR3 protein is CASSLLAGVYHEQFF. The CDR3 coding sequence is TGTGCCAGCAGCTTATTAGCGGGAGTATACCATGAGCAGTTCTTC.

The CDR3 reads CATAPRSFGELFF. The CDR3, as DNA: TGTGCCACCGCCCCTCGAAGTTTCGGGGAGCTGTTTTTT. The V and J genes are TRBV15 and TRBJ2-2, with unresolved D. This CDR3 comprises 13 residues. Germline assignment: CDR1 LNHNV and CDR2 YYDKDF (reference sequence). The V gene lost 8 bases and the J gene lost 7 bases, with 14 bases spanning the gap.

This clonotype showed up just a few times. The chain links TRBV12-3 or TRBV12-4 to TRBJ1-2; possibly TRBD1 for D (5 bases). Trimming shortened V by 10 bases and J by 8 bases, and 23 bases separated the two germline ends. The CDR3 is 14 amino acids. The CDR3 nucleotides read TGTGCCACCAGAGGGGTTACTCGGCCTGGGGGCTACACCTTC. The encoded protein is CATRGVTRPGGYTF.

This clonotype was found many times. This sequence joins TRBV24-1 and TRBJ2-1; perhaps TRBD1 as D (6 bases). The ends were cut back, 8 bases at V and 6 bases at J, with 16 bases in the middle. The germline gives CDR1 KGHDR, CDR2 SFDVKD. This CDR3 region has 14 residues. Written as DNA, the CDR3 is TGTGCCACCAAGGACAGCAAGACAATCAATGAGCAGTTCTTC. Protein sequence: CATKDSKTINEQFF.

The chain links TRBV12-3 or TRBV12-4 to TRBJ1-2; TRBD1 might be the D (5 bases). V lost 6 bases and J 2 bases, leaving 13 bases between the germline ends. This CDR3 contains 14 residues. CDR3 protein: CASSHPSGNYGYTF. For the CDR3, the DNA is TGTGCCAGCAGCCATCCGTCAGGGAACTATGGCTACACCTTC.

The V gene is TRBV10-3, the J gene TRBJ1-4, with D possibly matching TRBD1 (5 bases). V was pared by 9 bases and J by 11 bases, with 16 bases between. Germline CDR1 and CDR2: ENHRY and SYGVKD. The CDR3 consists of 12 residues. CDR3 sequence reads: CAIRDGLEKLFF. In DNA, the CDR3 is TGTGCCATAAGGGACGGGTTAGAGAAACTGTTTTTT.